The rows below give T cell receptor beta chains drawn from one sample of a study of T-cell reconstitution after alpha-beta-depleted transplantation in children. TCRdb used MiXCR to reprocess the PCR reads, holding one entry per CDR3 protein. The sample comprises 90,000 to 100,000 distinct CDR3 sequences, 10% to 15% of which are singletons, and about 14% rests with the top ten. The sequencing used PBMCs from the stem cell graft donor, collected from the stem cell graft. All receptors derive from a human donor who donated a stem cell graft to a child with inherited bone marrow failure. The CDR3 runs from the conserved cysteine through the conserved F or W. D genes are given only for firm matches. Only part of the rows carry a size: once, few, many, or a class if the clone is expanded.

V gene: TRBV18
J gene: TRBJ1-4
D gene: .
clone size: many
CDR3 DNA: TGTGCCAGCTCACCAACCGTTTATGAAAACCTGTTTTTT
CDR3 protein: CASSPTVYENLFF

V gene: TRBV28
J gene: TRBJ2-1
D gene: .
clone size: many
CDR3 DNA: TGTGCCAGCAGTTTCGAGCAGAATGAGCAGTTCTTC
CDR3 protein: CASSFEQNEQFF

V gene: TRBV3-1
J gene: TRBJ1-1
D gene: .
clone size: many
CDR3 DNA: TGTGCCAGCAGCCGGGGCACTGAAGCTTTCTTT
CDR3 protein: CASSRGTEAFF

V gene: TRBV5-4
J gene: TRBJ1-2
D gene: .
clone size: many
CDR3 DNA: TGTGCCAGCAGCTTGGATGGAGGGATCGACTATGGCTACACCTTC
CDR3 protein: CASSLDGGIDYGYTF

V gene: TRBV7-9
J gene: TRBJ1-2
D gene: .
clone size: many
CDR3 DNA: TGTGCCAGCATCTCTTGGGCAGGGGCGCGAGGCTACACCTTC
CDR3 protein: CASISWAGARGYTF

V gene: TRBV24-1
J gene: TRBJ2-1
D gene: .
clone size: many
CDR3 DNA: TGTGCCACCAGTCCAGGGACCGCCCCCTACAATGAGCAGTTCTTC
CDR3 protein: CATSPGTAPYNEQFF

V gene: TRBV27
J gene: TRBJ1-5
D gene: .
clone size: many
CDR3 DNA: TGTGCCAGCAGTTCAGGACGGGGGAATCAGCCCCAGCATTTT
CDR3 protein: CASSSGRGNQPQHF

V gene: TRBV2
J gene: TRBJ2-4
D gene: .
clone size: .
CDR3 DNA: TGTGCCAGCAAAAGTCATTCTACTTCCCATGGGGTCTTC
CDR3 protein: CASKSHSTSHGVF

V gene: TRBV6-1
J gene: TRBJ2-3
D gene: .
clone size: few
CDR3 DNA: TGTGCCAGCAGTGAACCAAGCGTGACTACAGATACGCAGTATTTT
CDR3 protein: CASSEPSVTTDTQYF

V gene: TRBV4-3
J gene: TRBJ1-2
D gene: .
clone size: .
CDR3 DNA: TGCGCCAGCAGCCAAGATACCCAGGGAGATGGCTACACCTTC
CDR3 protein: CASSQDTQGDGYTF

V gene: TRBV18
J gene: TRBJ2-5
D gene: TRBD1
clone size: many
CDR3 DNA: TGTGCCAGCAGCCGGGACAGGGAAGAGACCCAGTACTTC
CDR3 protein: CASSRDREETQYF

V gene: TRBV5-6
J gene: TRBJ2-2
D gene: .
clone size: .
CDR3 DNA: TGTGCCAGCAGCTCTATTCCATGGTCATCGAACACCGGGGAGCTGTTTTTT
CDR3 protein: CASSSIPWSSNTGELFF

V gene: TRBV20-1
J gene: TRBJ1-2
D gene: .
clone size: many
CDR3 DNA: TGCAGTGCTAGTCATAAGGAGGGATGGGACTATGGCTACACCTTC
CDR3 protein: CSASHKEGWDYGYTF

V gene: TRBV20-1
J gene: TRBJ2-1
D gene: .
clone size: many
CDR3 DNA: TGCAGTGCTAGAGGGCTCCGTGGTCATAATGAGCAGTTCTTC
CDR3 protein: CSARGLRGHNEQFF

V gene: TRBV2
J gene: TRBJ1-1
D gene: TRBD1
clone size: many
CDR3 DNA: TGTGCCAGCTATCTTGACAGGGACACTGAAGCTTTCTTT
CDR3 protein: CASYLDRDTEAFF

V gene: TRBV20-1
J gene: TRBJ2-1
D gene: TRBD2
clone size: once
CDR3 DNA: TGCAGTGCCCCTAGCGGAGCGAGCTCCTACAATGAGCAGTTCTTC
CDR3 protein: CSAPSGASSYNEQFF

V gene: TRBV6-2/TRBV6-3
J gene: TRBJ1-5
D gene: .
clone size: many
CDR3 DNA: TGTGCCAGCAGCCTCGGTAAAATAGCCCAGCATTTT
CDR3 protein: CASSLGKIAQHF

V gene: TRBV5-6
J gene: TRBJ1-2
D gene: .
clone size: many
CDR3 DNA: TGTGCCAGCAGCTTCCGGGGGCATTGCTACACCTTC
CDR3 protein: CASSFRGHCYTF

V gene: TRBV7-8
J gene: TRBJ2-7
D gene: .
clone size: many
CDR3 DNA: TGTGCCAGCAGTTCGAGTTACGGGGAGCAGTACTTC
CDR3 protein: CASSSSYGEQYF

V gene: TRBV5-6
J gene: TRBJ2-5
D gene: .
clone size: many
CDR3 DNA: TGTGCCAGCAGCGTAATGGGGGGAGAGACCCAGTACTTC
CDR3 protein: CASSVMGGETQYF

V gene: TRBV9
J gene: TRBJ2-7
D gene: TRBD1
clone size: many
CDR3 DNA: TGTGCCAGCAGCGCACGGGACAGGGGCATGGGCGAGCAGTACTTC
CDR3 protein: CASSARDRGMGEQYF

V gene: TRBV4-1
J gene: TRBJ2-2
D gene: .
clone size: many
CDR3 DNA: TGCGCCAGCAGCCAACCAGGGGCCCGGGGGAGCAGCACCGGGGAGCTGTTTTTT
CDR3 protein: CASSQPGARGSSTGELFF

V gene: TRBV7-2
J gene: TRBJ2-3
D gene: .
clone size: many
CDR3 DNA: TGTGCCAGCAGCACGGACAGCCACACAGATACGCAGTATTTT
CDR3 protein: CASSTDSHTDTQYF

V gene: TRBV20-1
J gene: TRBJ2-2
D gene: .
clone size: many
CDR3 DNA: TGCAGTGCTAGAGTAGGGAGTGACACCGGGGAGCTGTTTTTT
CDR3 protein: CSARVGSDTGELFF

V gene: TRBV6-5
J gene: TRBJ2-7
D gene: .
clone size: many
CDR3 DNA: TGTGCCAGCAGTTACCACCAGGGAAGGGGTGAGCAGTACTTC
CDR3 protein: CASSYHQGRGEQYF

V gene: TRBV5-6
J gene: TRBJ2-7
D gene: TRBD1
clone size: many
CDR3 DNA: TGTGCCAGCAGCACGGGACAGCCCGAGCAGTACTTC
CDR3 protein: CASSTGQPEQYF

V gene: TRBV28
J gene: TRBJ1-5
D gene: TRBD1
clone size: many
CDR3 DNA: TGTGCCAGCAGTTTAGGGACAGGGTACCAGCATTTT
CDR3 protein: CASSLGTGYQHF